This TCR beta chain was identified in a study of blood T cells in healthy people across ages. Per germline, CDR1 SQVTM and CDR2 ANQGSEA. CDR3 size: 14 residues. V dropped 4 bases and J dropped 1 base, with 14 bases sitting between them. Whole-study findings and limits: Changes seen in expanded clonotypes were possibly confounded by donor CMV status left unknown.

Donor samples were obtained from healthy Caucasian individuals from Russia, aged about 6 to 100. The authors isolated at least 6 million PBMCs per sample. With a J-beta primer mix and a sample-barcoded 5' primer, a second PCR ran about 7 to 11 cycles. TCRdb independently ran MiXCR on the 5' RACE reads; one entry per CDR3 protein. Counted here are about a million distinct CDR3 sequences, roughly 47% occurring once; the ten biggest clones make up around 21%. A word on this clonotype: Its specificity is not known.

This chain uses TRBV29-1 with TRBJ2-7; tentatively, D is TRBD1 (6 bases). What was sequenced was blood. This clonotype was sampled from a woman aged 60-70 years in good health. The CDR3 region is CSVASGTKSYEQYF. The CDR3 DNA sequence: TGCAGCGTTGCGTCCGGGACAAAATCCTACGAGCAGTACTTC.